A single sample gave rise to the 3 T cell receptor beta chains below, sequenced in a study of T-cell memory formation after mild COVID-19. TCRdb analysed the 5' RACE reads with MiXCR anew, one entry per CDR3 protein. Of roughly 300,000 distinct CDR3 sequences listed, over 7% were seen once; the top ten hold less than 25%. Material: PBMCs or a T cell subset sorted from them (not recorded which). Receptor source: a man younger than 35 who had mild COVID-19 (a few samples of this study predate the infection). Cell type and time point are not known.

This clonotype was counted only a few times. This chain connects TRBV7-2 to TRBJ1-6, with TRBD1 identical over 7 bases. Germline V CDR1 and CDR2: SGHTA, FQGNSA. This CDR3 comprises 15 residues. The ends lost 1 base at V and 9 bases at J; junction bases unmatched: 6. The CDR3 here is CASSLETGFGSPLHF. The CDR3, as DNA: TGTGCCAGCAGCTTAGAGACAGGGTTCGGTTCACCCCTCCACTTT.

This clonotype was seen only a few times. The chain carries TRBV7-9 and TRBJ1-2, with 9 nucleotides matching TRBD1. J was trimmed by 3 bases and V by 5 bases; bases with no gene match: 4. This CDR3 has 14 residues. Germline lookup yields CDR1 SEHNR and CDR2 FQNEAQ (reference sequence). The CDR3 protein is CASSPGQGYYGYTF. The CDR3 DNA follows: TGTGCCAGCAGCCCGGGACAGGGATACTATGGCTACACCTTC. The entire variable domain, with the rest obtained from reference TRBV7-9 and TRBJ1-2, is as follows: DTGVSQNPRHKITKRGQNVTFRCDPISEHNRLYWYRQTLGQGPEFLTYFQNEAQLEKSRLLSDRFSAERPKGSFSTLEIQRTEQGDSAMYLCASSPGQGYYGYTFGSGTRLTVV.

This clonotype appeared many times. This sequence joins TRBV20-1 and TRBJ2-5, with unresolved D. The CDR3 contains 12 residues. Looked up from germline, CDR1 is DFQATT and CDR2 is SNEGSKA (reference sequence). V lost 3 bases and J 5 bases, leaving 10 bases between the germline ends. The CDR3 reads CSASEVAETQYF. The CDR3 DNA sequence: TGCAGTGCTAGCGAGGTAGCTGAGACCCAGTACTTC.